These 3 T cell receptor beta chains share one sample of origin, sequenced in a study of CD8 T cells in Susac syndrome. RNA, at about 0.45 to 1 ug, was reverse transcribed with random hexamers. MiXCR, run by TCRdb on the immunoSEQ multiplex PCR reads, gives a single entry per CDR3 protein. The profile covers hundreds of thousands of distinct CDR3 sequences, with approximately 90% appearing a single time and roughly 0.17% taken by the ten largest. The sample consisted of CD8+ T cells from PBMCs. These TCRs come from a human donor with multiple sclerosis.

The genes are TRBV6-1 and TRBJ2-1; D is ambiguous. CDR1 and CDR2 from the germline V gene are MNHNS and SASEGT. The CDR3 runs to 15 residues. V was cut by 3 bases and J by 0 bases, with 9 bases left in between. The CDR3 sequence is CASSDAARSYNEQFF. Here the CDR3 DNA reads TGTGCCAGCAGTGACGCGGCACGCTCCTACAATGAGCAGTTCTTC.

The CDR3, as DNA: TGTGCCAGCAGTCTCTTCGGACAGGGGGAACGGGCCTATGAAAAACTGTTTTTT. It codes for CASSLFGQGERAYEKLFF. This rearrangement joins TRBV28 to TRBJ1-4, with 10 bases matching TRBD1. Germline V lookup: CDR1 MDHEN, CDR2 SYDVKM. The CDR3 contains 18 residues. J was trimmed by 6 bases and V by 5 bases; bases with no gene match: 15.

CDR3 sequence reads: CASSLRGYNQPQHF. As DNA, the CDR3 is TGTGCCAGCAGTTTACGAGGGTACAATCAGCCCCAGCATTTT. The chain employs TRBV27 and TRBJ1-5; D uncertain. The germline V gene encodes CDR1 MNHEY and CDR2 SMNVEV (reference sequence). The CDR3 is made up of 14 amino acids. V was cut by 2 bases and J by 3 bases, with 8 bases left in between.